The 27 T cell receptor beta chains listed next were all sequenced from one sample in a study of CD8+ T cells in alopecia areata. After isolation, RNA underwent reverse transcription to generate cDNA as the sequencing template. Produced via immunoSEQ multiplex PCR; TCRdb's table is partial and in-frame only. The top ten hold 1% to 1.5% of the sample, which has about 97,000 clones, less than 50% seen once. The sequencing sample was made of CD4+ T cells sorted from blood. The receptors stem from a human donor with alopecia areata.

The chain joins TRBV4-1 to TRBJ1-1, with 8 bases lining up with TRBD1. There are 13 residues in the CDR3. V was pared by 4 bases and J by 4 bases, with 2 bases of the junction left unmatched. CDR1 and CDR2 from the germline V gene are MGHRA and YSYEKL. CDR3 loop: CASSLTGVTEAFF. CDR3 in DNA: TGCGCCAGCAGCCTGACAGGGGTCACTGAAGCTTTCTTT.

The DNA for the CDR3 is TGCAGCGTCGCCGGGACTAATCCCCATGAGCAGTTCTTC. Protein: CSVAGTNPHEQFF. J is TRBJ2-1 and V is TRBV29-1, with 7 bases lining up with TRBD2. Germline trimming cut 6 bases from V and 8 bases from J; bases unmatched to any gene: 10. The germline gives CDR1 SQVTM, CDR2 ANQGSEA. The CDR3 sequence is 13 residues long.

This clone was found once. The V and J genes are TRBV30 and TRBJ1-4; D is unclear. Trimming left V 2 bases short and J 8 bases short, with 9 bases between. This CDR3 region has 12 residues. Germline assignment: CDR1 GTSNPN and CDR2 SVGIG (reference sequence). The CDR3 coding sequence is TGTGCCTGGAGTCCGGGAAGAGAAAAACTGTTTTTT. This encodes CAWSPGREKLFF.

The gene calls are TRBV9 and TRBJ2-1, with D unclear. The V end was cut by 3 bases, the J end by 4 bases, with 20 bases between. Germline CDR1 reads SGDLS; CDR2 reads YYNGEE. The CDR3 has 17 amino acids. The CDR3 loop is CASSDSFMDQRYNEQFF. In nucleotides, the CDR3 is TGTGCCAGCAGCGATAGCTTCATGGACCAACGATACAATGAGCAGTTCTTC.

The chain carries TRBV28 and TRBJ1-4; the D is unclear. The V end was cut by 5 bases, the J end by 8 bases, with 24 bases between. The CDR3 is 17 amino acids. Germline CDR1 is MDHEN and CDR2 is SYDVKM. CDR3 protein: CASSPPLAGTSREKLFF. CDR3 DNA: TGTGCCAGCAGTCCACCCCTCGCGGGAACGAGTCGGGAAAAACTGTTTTTT.

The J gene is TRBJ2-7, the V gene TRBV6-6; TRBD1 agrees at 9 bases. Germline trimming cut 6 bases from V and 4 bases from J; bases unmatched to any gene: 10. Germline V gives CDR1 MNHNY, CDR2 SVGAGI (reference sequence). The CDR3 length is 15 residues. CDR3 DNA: TGTGCCAGCAGCGACACCGGGACAGGGACTTACGAGCAGTACTTC. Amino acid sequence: CASSDTGTGTYEQYF.

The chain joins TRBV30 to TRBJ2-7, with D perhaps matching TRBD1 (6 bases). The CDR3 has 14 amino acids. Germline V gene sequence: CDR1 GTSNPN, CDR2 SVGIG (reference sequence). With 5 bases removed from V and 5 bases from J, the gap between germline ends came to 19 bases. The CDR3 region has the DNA TGTGCCTGGGATAAGTTAACAGGGAAACACGAGCAGTACTTC. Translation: CAWDKLTGKHEQYF.

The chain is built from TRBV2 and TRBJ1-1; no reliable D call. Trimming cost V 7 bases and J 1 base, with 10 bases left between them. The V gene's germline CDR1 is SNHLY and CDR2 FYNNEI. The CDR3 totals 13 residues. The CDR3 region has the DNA TGTGCCAGCACCTTAGGCGGGAACACTGAAGCTTTCTTT. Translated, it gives CASTLGGNTEAFF.

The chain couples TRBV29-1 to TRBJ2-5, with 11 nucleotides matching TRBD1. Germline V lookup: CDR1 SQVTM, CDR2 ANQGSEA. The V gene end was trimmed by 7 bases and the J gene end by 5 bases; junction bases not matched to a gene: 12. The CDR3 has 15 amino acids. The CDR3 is CSAKTGQGASETQYF. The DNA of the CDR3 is TGCAGCGCGAAGACTGGACAGGGGGCGTCGGAGACCCAGTACTTC.

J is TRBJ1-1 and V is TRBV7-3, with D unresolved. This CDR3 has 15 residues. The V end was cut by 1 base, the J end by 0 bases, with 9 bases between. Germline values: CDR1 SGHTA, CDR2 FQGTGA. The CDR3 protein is CASSLIGGMNTEAFF. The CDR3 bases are TGTGCCAGCAGCTTAATCGGAGGAATGAACACTGAAGCTTTCTTT.

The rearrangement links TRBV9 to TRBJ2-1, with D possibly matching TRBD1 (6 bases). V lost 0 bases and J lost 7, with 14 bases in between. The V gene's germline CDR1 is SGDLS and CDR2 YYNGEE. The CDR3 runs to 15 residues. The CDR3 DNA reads TGTGCCAGCAGCGTAGACGGGCAGGGGCGTAATGAGCAGTTCTTC. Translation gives CASSVDGQGRNEQFF.

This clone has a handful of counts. CDR3 nucleotides: TGTGCCAGTAACCACGGGACAGGGGGAGAGACCCAGTACTTC. Amino acids: CASNHGTGGETQYF. This chain connects TRBV19 to TRBJ2-5, with 11 bases lining up with TRBD1. This CDR3 comprises 14 residues. From germline, CDR1 is LNHDA and CDR2 SQIVND (reference sequence). The J segment lost 4 bases and the V segment lost 7 bases, leaving 5 bases of the junction unmatched.

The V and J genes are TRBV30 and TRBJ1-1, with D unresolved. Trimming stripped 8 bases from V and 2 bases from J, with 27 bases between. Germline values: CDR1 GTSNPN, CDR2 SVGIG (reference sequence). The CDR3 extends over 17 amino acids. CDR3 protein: CARDYRGRVFLNTEAFF. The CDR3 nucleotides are TGTGCCCGAGACTACCGAGGACGGGTCTTTTTAAACACTGAAGCTTTCTTT.

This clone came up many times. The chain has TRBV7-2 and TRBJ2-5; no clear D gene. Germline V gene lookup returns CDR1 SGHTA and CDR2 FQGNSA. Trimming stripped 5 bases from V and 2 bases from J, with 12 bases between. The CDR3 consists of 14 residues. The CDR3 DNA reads TGTGCCAGCAGCCAAGGACGGGCACAAGAGACCCAGTACTTC. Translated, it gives CASSQGRAQETQYF.

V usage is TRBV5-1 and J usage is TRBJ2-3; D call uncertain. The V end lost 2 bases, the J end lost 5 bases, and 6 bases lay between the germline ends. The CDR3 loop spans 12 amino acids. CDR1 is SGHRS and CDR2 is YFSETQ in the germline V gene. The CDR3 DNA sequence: TGCGCCAGCAGCTTCGGGCTAGATACGCAGTATTTT. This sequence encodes CASSFGLDTQYF.

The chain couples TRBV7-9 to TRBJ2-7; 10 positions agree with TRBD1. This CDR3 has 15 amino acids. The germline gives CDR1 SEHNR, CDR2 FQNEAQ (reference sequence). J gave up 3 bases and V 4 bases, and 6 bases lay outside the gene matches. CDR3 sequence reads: CASSWAGQGFYEQYF. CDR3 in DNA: TGTGCCAGCAGCTGGGCGGGACAGGGGTTCTACGAGCAGTACTTC.

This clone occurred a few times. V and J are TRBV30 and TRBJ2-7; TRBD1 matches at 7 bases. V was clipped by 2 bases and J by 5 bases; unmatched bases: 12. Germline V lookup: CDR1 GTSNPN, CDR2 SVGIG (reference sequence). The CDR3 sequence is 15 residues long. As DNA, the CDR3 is TGTGCCTGGAGTAAATTCAAGGGGGCGATTCACGAGCAGTACTTC. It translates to CAWSKFKGAIHEQYF.

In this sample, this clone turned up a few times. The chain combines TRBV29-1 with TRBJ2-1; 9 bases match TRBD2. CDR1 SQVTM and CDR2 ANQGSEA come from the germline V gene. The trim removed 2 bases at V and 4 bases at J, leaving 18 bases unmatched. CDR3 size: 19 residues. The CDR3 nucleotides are TGCAGCGTTGAATTTCTAGCGGGGACCTCAATCGGGGTTTACAATGAGCAGTTCTTC. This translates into CSVEFLAGTSIGVYNEQFF.

This CDR3 reads CASSFTGTVNNEQFF. The CDR3 coding sequence is TGTGCCAGCAGCTTCACCGGGACAGTGAACAATGAGCAGTTCTTC. The chain combines TRBV7-2 with TRBJ2-1; 7 bases fit TRBD1. CDR3 length equals 15 residues. V shed 3 bases, J shed 5 bases, and the junction held 7 bases outside the gene matches. Germline CDR1 is SGHTA and CDR2 is FQGNSA.

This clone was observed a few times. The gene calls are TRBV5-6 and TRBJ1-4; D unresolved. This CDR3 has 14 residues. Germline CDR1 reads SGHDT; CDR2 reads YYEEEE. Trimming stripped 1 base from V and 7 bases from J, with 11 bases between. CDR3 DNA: TGTGCCAGCAGCTTGTACGGGTACGCTGAAAAACTGTTTTTT. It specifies CASSLYGYAEKLFF.

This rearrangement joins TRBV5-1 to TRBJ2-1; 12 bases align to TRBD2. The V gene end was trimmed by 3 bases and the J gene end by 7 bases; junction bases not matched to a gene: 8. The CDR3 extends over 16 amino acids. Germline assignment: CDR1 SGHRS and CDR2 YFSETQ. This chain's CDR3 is CASSSISSGRANEQFF. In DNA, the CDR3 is TGCGCCAGCAGCTCGATTTCTAGCGGGAGGGCGAATGAGCAGTTCTTC.

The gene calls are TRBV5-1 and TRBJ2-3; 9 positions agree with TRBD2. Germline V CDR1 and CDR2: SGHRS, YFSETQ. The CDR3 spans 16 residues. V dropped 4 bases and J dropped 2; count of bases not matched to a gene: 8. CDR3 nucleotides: TGCGCCAGCAGCCAGCAGACTAGCGGTCCCACAGATACGCAGTATTTT. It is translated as CASSQQTSGPTDTQYF.

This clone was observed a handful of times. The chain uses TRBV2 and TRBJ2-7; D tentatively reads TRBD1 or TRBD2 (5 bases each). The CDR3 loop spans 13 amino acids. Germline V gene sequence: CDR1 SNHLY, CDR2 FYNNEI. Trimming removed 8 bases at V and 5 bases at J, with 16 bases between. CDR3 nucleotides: TGTGCCAGCCAGGTGGGACCCTGGGACGAGCAGTACTTC. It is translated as CASQVGPWDEQYF.

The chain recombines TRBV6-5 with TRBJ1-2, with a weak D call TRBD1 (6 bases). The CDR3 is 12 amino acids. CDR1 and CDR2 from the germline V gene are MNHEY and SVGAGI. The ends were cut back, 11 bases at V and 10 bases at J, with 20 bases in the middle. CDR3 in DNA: TGTGCCTCCCACGGGGGGCCGGGGGTCTACACCTTC. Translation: CASHGGPGVYTF.

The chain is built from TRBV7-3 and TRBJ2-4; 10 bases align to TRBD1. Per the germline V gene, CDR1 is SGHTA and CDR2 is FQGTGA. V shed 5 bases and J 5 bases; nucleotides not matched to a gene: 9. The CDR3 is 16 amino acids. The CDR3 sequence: CASSPYSGTGENIQYF. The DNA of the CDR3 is TGTGCCAGCAGCCCGTATTCCGGGACAGGGGAAAACATTCAGTACTTC. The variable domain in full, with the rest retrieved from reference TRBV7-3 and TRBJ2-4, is GAGVSQTPSNKVTEKGKYVELRCDPISGHTALYWYRQSLGQGPEFLIYFQGTGAADDSGLPNDRFFAVRPEGSVSTLKIQRTERGDSAVYLCASSPYSGTGENIQYFGAGTRLSVL.

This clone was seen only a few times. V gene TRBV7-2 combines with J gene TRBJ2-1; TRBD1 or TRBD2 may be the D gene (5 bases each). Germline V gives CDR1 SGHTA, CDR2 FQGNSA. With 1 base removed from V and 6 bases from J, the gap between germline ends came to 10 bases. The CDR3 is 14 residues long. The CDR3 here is CASSLEGGGNEQFF. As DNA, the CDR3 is TGTGCCAGCAGCTTAGAGGGTGGGGGCAATGAGCAGTTCTTC.

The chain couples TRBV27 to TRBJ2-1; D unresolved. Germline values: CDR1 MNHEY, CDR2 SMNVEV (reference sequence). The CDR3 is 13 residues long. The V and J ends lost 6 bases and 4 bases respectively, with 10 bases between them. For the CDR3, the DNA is TGTGCCAGCAGCGTGGGCAGTTACAATGAGCAGTTCTTC. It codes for CASSVGSYNEQFF.